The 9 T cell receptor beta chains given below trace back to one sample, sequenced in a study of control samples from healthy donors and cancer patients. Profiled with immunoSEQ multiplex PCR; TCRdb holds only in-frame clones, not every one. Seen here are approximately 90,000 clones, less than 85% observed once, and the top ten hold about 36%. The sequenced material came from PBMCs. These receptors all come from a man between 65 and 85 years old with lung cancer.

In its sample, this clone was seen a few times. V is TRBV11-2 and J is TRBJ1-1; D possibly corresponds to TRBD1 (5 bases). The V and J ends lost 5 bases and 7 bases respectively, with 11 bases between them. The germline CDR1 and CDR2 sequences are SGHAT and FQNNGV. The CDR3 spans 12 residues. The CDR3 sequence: CASSRQGLEAFF. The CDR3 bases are TGTGCCAGCAGCCGTCAGGGCCTTGAAGCTTTCTTT.

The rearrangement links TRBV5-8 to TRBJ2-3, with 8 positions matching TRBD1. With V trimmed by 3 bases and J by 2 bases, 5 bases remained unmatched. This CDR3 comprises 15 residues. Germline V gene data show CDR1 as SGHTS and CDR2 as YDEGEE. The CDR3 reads CASSSTGATTDTQYF. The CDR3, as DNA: TGTGCCAGCAGCTCGACAGGGGCGACCACAGATACGCAGTATTTT. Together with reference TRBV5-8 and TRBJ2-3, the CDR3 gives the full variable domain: EAGVTQSPTHLIKTRGQQATLRCSPISGHTSVYWYQQALGLGLQFLLWYDEGEERNRGNFPPRFSGRQFPNYSSELNVNALELEDSALYLCASSSTGATTDTQYFGPGTRLTVL.

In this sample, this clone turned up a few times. The CDR3: CASSLSSGGSNQPQHF. The CDR3 DNA reads as TGTGCCAGCAGTTTATCTTCCGGGGGGAGCAATCAGCCCCAGCATTTT. The rearrangement joins TRBV28 to TRBJ1-5, with a weak D call TRBD1 (5 bases). The V gene lost 1 base and the J gene lost 1 base, with 11 bases spanning the gap. This CDR3 spans 16 amino acids. Germline CDR1 MDHEN, CDR2 SYDVKM.

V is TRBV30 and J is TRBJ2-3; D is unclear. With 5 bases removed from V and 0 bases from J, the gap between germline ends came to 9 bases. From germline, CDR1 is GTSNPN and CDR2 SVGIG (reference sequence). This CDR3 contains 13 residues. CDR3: CAWAVGSTDTQYF. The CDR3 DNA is TGTGCCTGGGCGGTAGGGAGCACAGATACGCAGTATTTT.

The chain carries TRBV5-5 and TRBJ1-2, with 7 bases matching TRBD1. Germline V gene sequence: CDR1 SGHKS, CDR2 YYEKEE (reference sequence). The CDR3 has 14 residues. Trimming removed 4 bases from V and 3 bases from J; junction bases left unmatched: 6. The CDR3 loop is CASSAHQGDYGYTF. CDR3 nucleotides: TGTGCCAGCAGCGCGCACCAGGGGGACTATGGCTACACCTTC. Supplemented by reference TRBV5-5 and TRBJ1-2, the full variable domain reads DAGVTQSPTHLIKTRGQQVTLRCSPISGHKSVSWYQQVLGQGPQFIFQYYEKEERGRGNFPDRFSARQFPNYSSELNVNALLLGDSALYLCASSAHQGDYGYTFGSGTRLTVV.

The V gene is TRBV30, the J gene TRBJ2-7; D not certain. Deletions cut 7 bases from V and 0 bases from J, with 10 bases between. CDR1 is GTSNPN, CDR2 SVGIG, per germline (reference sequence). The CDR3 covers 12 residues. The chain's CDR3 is CALRRVSYEQYF. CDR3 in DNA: TGTGCCTTACGACGGGTCTCCTACGAGCAGTACTTC.

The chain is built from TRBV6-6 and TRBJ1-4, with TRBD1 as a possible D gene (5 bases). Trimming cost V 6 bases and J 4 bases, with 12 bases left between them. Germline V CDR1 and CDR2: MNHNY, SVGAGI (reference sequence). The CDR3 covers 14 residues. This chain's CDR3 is CASRRGANNEKLFF. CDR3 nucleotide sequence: TGTGCCAGCAGGCGGGGCGCGAATAATGAAAAACTGTTTTTT.

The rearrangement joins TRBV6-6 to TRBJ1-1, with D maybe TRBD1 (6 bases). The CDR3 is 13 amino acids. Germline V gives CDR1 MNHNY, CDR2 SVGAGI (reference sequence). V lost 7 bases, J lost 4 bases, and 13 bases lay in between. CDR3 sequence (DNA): TGTGCCAGCAATGTACAGGGTGTCACTGAAGCTTTCTTT. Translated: CASNVQGVTEAFF.

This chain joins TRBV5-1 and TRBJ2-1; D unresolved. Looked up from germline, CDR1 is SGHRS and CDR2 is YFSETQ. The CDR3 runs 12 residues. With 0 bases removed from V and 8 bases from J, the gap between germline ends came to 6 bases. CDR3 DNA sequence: TGCGCCAGCAGCTTGGTGTCCCATGAGCAGTTCTTC. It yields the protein CASSLVSHEQFF. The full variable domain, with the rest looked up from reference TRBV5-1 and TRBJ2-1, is KAGVTQTPRYLIKTRGQQVTLSCSPISGHRSVSWYQQTPGQGLQFLFEYFSETQRNKGNFPGRFSGRQFSNSRSEMNVSTLELGDSALYLCASSLVSHEQFFGPGTRLTVL.